This TCR beta chain was captured in a study of blood T cell repertoires in COVID-19. CDR1 is LNHDA, CDR2 SQIVND, per germline (reference sequence). V lost 4 bases and J lost 4; bases outside the gene matches: 4. The CDR3 totals 14 residues. Generated by immunoSEQ multiplex PCR, the TCRdb table keeps only in-frame clones and is missing some. The table lists approximately 72,000 clones, approximately 86% of them singletons. V is TRBV19 and J is TRBJ2-7, with TRBD2 matching 10 bases. The receptor's source is a woman between 55 and 75 years old with acute or convalescent COVID-19. Sequenced: peripheral blood. CDR3 coding DNA: TGTGCCAGTAGTACCAGCGGGGGGGCTTACGAGCAGTACTTC. Its translation is CASSTSGGAYEQYF.